This is a list of T cell receptor beta chains from one sample in a study of blood T cells in healthy people across ages. TCRdb re-analysed the 5' RACE reads in MiXCR, keeping a single row per CDR3 protein. This sample has about 1,600,000 distinct CDR3 sequences, with about 40% found just once. The specimen was blood. The receptors were gathered from a young woman in good health. Both conserved end residues are trimmed from each CDR3. Not all rows give a size; the values are once, few, many and, for expanded clones, a class.

abundance	v_gene	j_gene	CDR3aa
-	TRBV16	TRBJ2-7	ASSQLPGSNYEQY
-	TRBV6-5	TRBJ2-7	ASSYPAGEQY
-	TRBV6-6	TRBJ1-3	ASSSWTGAYTIY
-	TRBV27	TRBJ1-2	ASSWAEGSPSYT
few	TRBV27	TRBJ1-5	ASSLSIGQPQH
few	TRBV4-1	TRBJ1-2	ASGFDFNRGNYGYT
few	TRBV14	TRBJ2-1	ASSRNTGTRGSEQF
-	TRBV10-2	TRBJ1-3	ASRGGGSTGNTIY
few	TRBV7-9	TRBJ1-4	ASSPDRYNEKLF
-	TRBV2	TRBJ2-2	ASKGLAGTGELF
few	TRBV29-1	-	SVQHGQGANEQY
few	TRBV20-1	TRBJ1-1	SAGARGVTEAF
-	TRBV14	TRBJ2-1	ASSLGSTISYNEQF
-	TRBV28	TRBJ2-5	ASSLRGGIEETQY
once	TRBV6-6	TRBJ2-7	ASRGWREGHNEQY
-	TRBV6-6	TRBJ1-3	ASSYRTGSSGNTIY
-	TRBV6-1	TRBJ2-7	ATLQLTVSYEQY
-	TRBV6-6	TRBJ2-5	ASYGPTSGPHNEQY
-	TRBV6-4	TRBJ1-2	ASSDPDTVLLANYGYT
many	TRBV28	TRBJ1-2	ASATGGSGYT
few	TRBV2	TRBJ1-2	ASSESRQHYGYT
-	TRBV3-1	TRBJ1-3	ASSLPGAGNTIY
-	TRBV5-1	TRBJ2-5	ASSWKDRAYQETQY
-	TRBV5-1	TRBJ2-1	ASGGENEQF
-	TRBV7-8	TRBJ2-5	ASSRNLQGAETQY
-	TRBV20-1	TRBJ1-6	SARPPGQLRVPLH
few	TRBV6-2/TRBV6-3	-	ASSNRAGGPFEQY